What follows are 29 T cell receptor beta chains derived from one specimen sequenced in a study of identical twins. TCRdb reprocessed the 5' RACE reads via MiXCR and lists one record per CDR3 protein. This sample has around 1.7 million distinct CDR3 sequences, with 32% found just once. Sample: cord blood. The receptors stem from a newborn girl in good health.

The chain couples TRBV13 to TRBJ2-5; TRBD2 aligns across 12 bases. The end of the DNA fits TRBJ2-7 better, so the J call may be wrong. CDR1 PRHDT and CDR2 FYEKMQ come from the germline V gene (reference sequence). The CDR3 consists of 14 residues. The CDR3 DNA is TGTGCCAGCAGCTCAGGACTAGCGGGACCCGAGCAGTACTTC. This sequence encodes CASSSGLAGPEQYF.

This clonotype was counted only a few times. The genes are TRBV5-1 and TRBJ1-2, with 9 bases aligning to TRBD1. Germline values: CDR1 SGHRS, CDR2 YFSETQ. V trimming: 1 base; J trimming: 5 bases; junction bases outside the gene matches: 12. The CDR3 is 17 residues long. CDR3 in amino acids: CASSLLPHRGRGYGYTF. The CDR3 nucleotides read TGCGCCAGCAGCTTGTTACCCCACAGGGGGCGTGGGTATGGCTACACCTTC.

The chain combines TRBV11-2 with TRBJ2-4; TRBD1 matches 7 bases. The DNA matches TRBJ2-7 better at its end, which makes the J call doubtful. The CDR3 has 14 amino acids. The germline V gene has CDR1 SGHAT and CDR2 FQNNGV. The CDR3 region has the DNA TGTGCCAGCAGCTTGGTGCAGACAGGGTACGAGCAGTACTTC. The encoded protein is CASSLVQTGYEQYF.

Worth noting for this clonotype: The germline gene is not matched at one end of the junction; a read error may be the cause. V gene TRBV5-1 combines with J gene TRBJ2-1; 12 bases are shared with TRBD2. This CDR3 region has 16 residues. In germline, CDR1 is SGHRS, CDR2 YFSETQ. The CDR3 loop is CASGTSGFSSYNAQFF. The CDR3, as DNA: TGCGCCAGCGGGACTAGCGGGTTTAGCTCCTACAATGCGCAGTTCTTC.

The gene calls are TRBV6-2 or TRBV6-3 and TRBJ2-7; D is perhaps TRBD1 (6 bases). Trimming stripped 5 bases from V and 6 bases from J, with 14 bases between. Germline CDR1 is MNHEY and CDR2 is SVGEGT. The CDR3 loop spans 13 amino acids. CDR3: CASSATDSVEQYF. Here the CDR3 DNA reads TGTGCCAGCAGTGCGACGGACAGCGTCGAGCAGTACTTC.

The rearrangement uses TRBV27 and TRBJ1-1, with TRBD1 as a possible D gene (5 bases). Trimming removed 8 bases from V and 11 bases from J, with 18 bases in between. Germline V lookup: CDR1 MNHEY, CDR2 SMNVEV (reference sequence). The CDR3 consists of 12 residues. DNA of the CDR3: TGTGCCAGCCTAAGGGACCCCGGGGAGGCTTTCTTT. This translates into CASLRDPGEAFF.

CDR3 residues: CASSPYLAPSVRTQYF. CDR3 DNA sequence: TGTGCCAGCAGCCCCTATCTAGCGCCGTCCGTCCGTACGCAGTATTTT. The V and J genes are TRBV9 and TRBJ2-3; D may be TRBD2 (6 bases). The length of the CDR3 is 16 residues. Deletions cut 4 bases from V and 8 bases from J, with 23 bases between. Germline CDR1 and CDR2: SGDLS and YYNGEE. The full variable domain, in which reference TRBV9 and TRBJ2-3 provide the parts outside the CDR3, is DSGVTQTPKHLITATGQRVTLRCSPRSGDLSVYWYQQSLDQGLQFLIQYYNGEERAKGNILERFSAQQFPDLHSELNLSSLELGDSALYFCASSPYLAPSVRTQYFGPGTRLTVL.

With respect to this clonotype: The junction and the germline gene differ at one end; a read error may be behind it. This chain links TRBV7-2 with TRBJ1-3; D uncertain. The germline CDR1 and CDR2 sequences are SGHTA and FQGNSA. The CDR3 is 15 amino acids. CDR3 DNA: TGTGCCAGCAGCTTAGATGGGAACTCTGGAAACGCCATATATTTT. Amino acids: CASSLDGNSGNAIYF. The full variable domain, completed using reference TRBV7-2 and TRBJ1-3, is GAGVSQSPSNKVTEKGKDVELRCDPISGHTALYWYRQSLGQGLEFLIYFQGNSAPDKSGLPSDRFSAERTGGSVSTLTIQRTQQEDSAVYLCASSLDGNSGNAIYFGEGSWLTVV.

V and J are TRBV11-2 and TRBJ1-4, with TRBD1 matching over 8 bases. The CDR3 sequence is 18 residues long. V lost 5 bases, J lost 4 bases, and 15 bases stayed unmatched. The germline gives CDR1 SGHAT, CDR2 FQNNGV. This CDR3 is CASSPHGQGAGYNEKLFF. Written as DNA, the CDR3 is TGTGCCAGCAGCCCTCACGGGCAGGGGGCAGGATATAATGAAAAACTGTTTTTT.

The chain carries TRBV10-3 and TRBJ2-2; weak D call: TRBD2 (5 bases). The CDR3 covers 12 residues. Trimming took off 0 bases at V and 9 bases at J, with 5 bases between the two ends. The germline gives CDR1 ENHRY, CDR2 SYGVKD. The CDR3 loop is CAISESTRELFF. As DNA, the CDR3 is TGTGCCATCAGTGAGTCGACTAGGGAGCTGTTTTTT.

This clonotype was counted between two and nine times. The chain combines TRBV3-1 with TRBJ1-6, with TRBD1 matching 10 bases. Germline trimming cut 0 bases from V and 7 bases from J; bases unmatched to any gene: 3. Germline values: CDR1 LGHDT, CDR2 YNNKEL (reference sequence). The CDR3 length is 16 residues. In nucleotides, the CDR3 is TGTGCCAGCAGCCAAGATCGGGGACAGGGGAATTCACCCCTCCACTTT. It specifies CASSQDRGQGNSPLHF.

V usage is TRBV27 and J usage is TRBJ2-1, with 7 bases aligning to TRBD2. V gave up 2 bases and J gave up 5 bases; unmatched junction bases: 18. CDR3 size: 19 residues. Germline V gene data show CDR1 as MNHEY and CDR2 as SMNVEV (reference sequence). CDR3 in DNA: TGTGCCAGCAGTTTACTGGGGCGCGGGGGAACGACTGATAACAATGAGCAGTTCTTC. Translation gives CASSLLGRGGTTDNNEQFF.

V is TRBV24-1 and J is TRBJ2-1; 12 bases agree with TRBD2. The ends lost 9 bases at V and 6 bases at J; junction bases unmatched: 2. The V gene's germline CDR1 is KGHDR and CDR2 SFDVKD. This CDR3 spans 13 amino acids. DNA of the CDR3: TGTGCCACCGGGGGACTAGCGGGCAATGAGCAGTTCTTC. Translation: CATGGLAGNEQFF.

This clonotype occurred a few times. CDR3 nucleotides: TGTGCCGCTAGAGGGATCGCAGATACGCAGTATTTT. Its translation is CAARGIADTQYF. This rearrangement joins TRBV6-1 to TRBJ2-3; TRBD2 might be the D (5 bases). V gave up 11 bases and J gave up 4 bases, with 13 bases separating them. CDR1 and CDR2 from the germline V gene are MNHNS and SASEGT. This CDR3 contains 12 residues.

The chain carries TRBV10-3 and TRBJ1-2; weak D call: TRBD1 (6 bases). This CDR3 spans 15 amino acids. The ends were cut back, 0 bases at V and 1 base at J, with 9 bases in the middle. From germline, CDR1 is ENHRY and CDR2 SYGVKD. CDR3 sequence (DNA): TGTGCCATCAGTGAGTCATGGACAGTTAACTATGGCTACACCTTC. It translates to CAISESWTVNYGYTF.

This clonotype was seen a handful of times. V gene TRBV12-3 or TRBV12-4 combines with J gene TRBJ1-1; 8 bases are shared with TRBD1. Trimming cost V 4 bases and J 1 base; bases outside gene matches: 5. CDR3 size: 15 residues. CDR3 in amino acids: CASSWRTGTNTEAFF. The CDR3, as DNA: TGTGCCAGCAGTTGGAGGACAGGGACGAACACTGAAGCTTTCTTT.

The rearrangement uses TRBV6-6 and TRBJ2-5; tentative D call: TRBD1 (5 bases). Germline CDR1 is MNHNY and CDR2 is SVGAGI (reference sequence). The CDR3 runs 14 residues. V was trimmed by 8 bases and J by 5 bases, leaving 18 bases between them. CDR3 amino acids: CASFAGPKGETQYF. CDR3 nucleotides: TGTGCCAGCTTCGCAGGGCCCAAAGGGGAGACCCAGTACTTC.

This clonotype has more than one count but fewer than ten. The chain links TRBV20-1 to TRBJ1-4; no definite D call. The CDR3 is made up of 12 amino acids. V was clipped by 3 bases and J by 6 bases, with 8 bases between them. From germline, CDR1 is DFQATT and CDR2 SNEGSKA (reference sequence). CDR3 DNA sequence: TGCAGTGCTAGGCCCCCCCATGAAAAACTGTTTTTT. Amino acid sequence: CSARPPHEKLFF.

This clonotype was counted a few times. The chain recombines TRBV12-3 or TRBV12-4 with TRBJ1-2; 10 nucleotides match TRBD1. This CDR3 region has 17 residues. Trimming took 4 bases from V and 4 from J; bases not matched to a gene: 12. This CDR3 is CASSSGGRTGGSYGYTF. DNA of the CDR3: TGTGCCAGCAGTTCAGGGGGGAGGACAGGGGGAAGCTATGGCTACACCTTC.

This clonotype occurred once. The chain links TRBV5-1 to TRBJ1-3; perhaps TRBD1 as D (5 bases). Germline CDR1 and CDR2: SGHRS and YFSETQ. The CDR3 sequence is 16 residues long. V gave up 0 bases and J gave up 2 bases, with 12 bases separating them. CDR3 region: CASSLGDGRAGNTIYF. CDR3 coding DNA: TGCGCCAGCAGCTTGGGGGACGGCCGGGCTGGAAACACCATATATTTT.

The J gene is TRBJ2-1, the V gene TRBV5-1; 7 bases are shared with TRBD2. The ends lost 3 bases at V and 9 bases at J; junction bases unmatched: 15. CDR3 size: 16 residues. Germline V gives CDR1 SGHRS, CDR2 YFSETQ. CDR3 coding DNA: TGCGCCAGCAGCTGGGGGGGTAGCTTGAAATTCGGTGAGCAGTTCTTC. Residues: CASSWGGSLKFGEQFF.

This clonotype occurred a few times. V usage is TRBV7-2 and J usage is TRBJ2-7; D remains ambiguous. V lost 1 base and J 2 bases, leaving 12 bases between the germline ends. Germline V CDR1 and CDR2: SGHTA, FQGNSA. This CDR3 is 15 amino acids long. The DNA of the CDR3 is TGTGCCAGCAGCTTAGACATTGGGCCACCCTACGAGCAGTACTTC. Amino acid sequence: CASSLDIGPPYEQYF.

In this sample, this clonotype turned up many times. The chain employs TRBV28 and TRBJ2-5, with 12 bases fitting TRBD2. This CDR3 has 15 amino acids. J lost 11 bases, V lost 5 bases, and 12 bases had no gene match. Germline CDR1 MDHEN, CDR2 SYDVKM. In nucleotides, the CDR3 is TGTGCCAGCAGTCCCGGACTAGCGGGACGCAATGAGCAGTACTTC. Its protein is CASSPGLAGRNEQYF.

This clonotype turned up a few times. The chain joins TRBV7-2 to TRBJ1-6; the match to TRBD1 covers 8 bases. Germline V lookup: CDR1 SGHTA, CDR2 FQGNSA. The trim removed 2 bases at V and 6 bases at J, leaving 6 bases unmatched. The CDR3 loop spans 16 amino acids. The CDR3 loop is CASSLSGGRGNSPLHF. The CDR3 DNA is TGTGCCAGCAGCTTATCAGGGGGCCGGGGTAATTCACCCCTCCACTTT.

In its sample, this clonotype was seen many times. This sequence joins TRBV5-1 and TRBJ2-1; D remains ambiguous. The CDR3 consists of 13 residues. The germline gives CDR1 SGHRS, CDR2 YFSETQ. The ends were cut back, 3 bases at V and 3 bases at J, with 7 bases in the middle. Here the CDR3 DNA reads TGCGCCAGCAGCTCTCGGAACTACAATGAGCAGTTCTTC. The encoded protein is CASSSRNYNEQFF.

The J gene is TRBJ1-2, the V gene TRBV12-3 or TRBV12-4, with unresolved D. Trimming stripped 5 bases from V and 5 bases from J, with 12 bases between. The length of the CDR3 is 13 residues. The CDR3 DNA sequence: TGTGCCAGCAGTCCCCGAGGGCCTTATGGCTACACCTTC. This sequence encodes CASSPRGPYGYTF.

This clonotype has more than one count but fewer than ten. The genes are TRBV20-1 and TRBJ2-7, with 8 bases lining up with TRBD1. The CDR3 is 13 residues long. CDR1 is DFQATT, CDR2 SNEGSKA, per germline (reference sequence). After removal of 3 bases from V and 4 bases from J, the junction contained 5 bases not matched to a gene. The CDR3 nucleotides are TGCAGTGCTAGGGACTGGACAGGGTACGAGCAGTACTTC. Translation gives CSARDWTGYEQYF.

The chain employs TRBV4-1 and TRBJ2-7; D not resolved. Trimming shortened V by 0 bases and J by 4 bases, and 13 bases separated the two germline ends. The CDR3 runs 15 residues. The germline gives CDR1 MGHRA, CDR2 YSYEKL. The CDR3 sequence is CASSQDLSGLYEQYF. Here the CDR3 DNA reads TGCGCCAGCAGCCAAGACTTAAGTGGGCTGTACGAGCAGTACTTC.

The chain couples TRBV7-2 to TRBJ2-3; 10 bases are shared with TRBD2. Germline values: CDR1 SGHTA, CDR2 FQGNSA. V was pared by 1 base and J by 4 bases, with 17 bases of the junction left unmatched. CDR3 length: 20 residues. The CDR3 here is CASSLGLVASGGRLADTQYF. The CDR3 nucleotides read TGTGCCAGCAGCTTAGGATTGGTGGCTAGCGGGGGTAGGTTGGCAGATACGCAGTATTTT.